This T cell receptor beta chain was sequenced in a study of molecular identifiers for immune sequencing clone quantification. Notes on the study in general: Shared barcodes on identical TCR molecules could underestimate the sizes of highly expanded clones. It was shown that clones above 20 RNA copies held over 98% of effector molecules, but under 1% in naive cells.

As to this clonotype: The antigen remains unidentified.

TCRdb recomputed calls from the PCR reads with MiXCR, one row per CDR3 protein. The sample consists of a few hundred thousand distinct CDR3 sequences, roughly 24% of them appearing once. Construction of naive CD8 libraries employed roughly 19,000 to 1,100,000 sorted cells together with 10%, 30% or 50% RNA. The sorting of naive CD8 T cells used the CD8+CD4-CCR7+CD45RA+ phenotype. This TCR was sampled from a human donor in good health. Some libraries in this study had Jurkat cell RNA spiked in. The sequencing sample was made of naive CD8+ T cells from blood, with Jurkat cell RNA spiked in. Subset described: FACS-sorted CD8+CD4-CCR7+CD45RA+ naive T cells.

In DNA form, the CDR3 reads TGCAGCGTTGAGTTTACCGGGACGGGGGTTGGCTACACCTTC. It is translated as CSVEFTGTGVGYTF. The rearrangement uses TRBV29-1 and TRBJ1-2; weak D call: TRBD1 (5 bases). V was cut by 3 bases and J by 7 bases, with 18 bases left in between. CDR1 is SQVTM, CDR2 ANQGSEA, per germline. CDR3 length: 14 residues.